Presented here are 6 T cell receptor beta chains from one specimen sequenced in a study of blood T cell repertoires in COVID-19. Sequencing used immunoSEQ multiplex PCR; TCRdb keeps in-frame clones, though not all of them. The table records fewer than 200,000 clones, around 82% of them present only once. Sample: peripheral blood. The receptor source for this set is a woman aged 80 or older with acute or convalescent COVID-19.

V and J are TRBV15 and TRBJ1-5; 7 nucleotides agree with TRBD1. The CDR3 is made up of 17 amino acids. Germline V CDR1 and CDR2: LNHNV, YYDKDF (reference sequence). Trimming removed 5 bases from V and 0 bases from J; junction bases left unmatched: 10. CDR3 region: CATSGGETGVSNQPQHF. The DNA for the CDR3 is TGTGCCACCAGCGGCGGTGAAACAGGGGTTAGCAATCAGCCCCAGCATTTT.

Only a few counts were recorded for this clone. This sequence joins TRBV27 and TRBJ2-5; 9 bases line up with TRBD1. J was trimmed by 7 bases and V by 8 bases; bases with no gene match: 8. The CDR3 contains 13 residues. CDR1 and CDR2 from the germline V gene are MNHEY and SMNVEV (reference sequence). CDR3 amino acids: CASSDRGFGTQYF. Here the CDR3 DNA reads TGTGCCAGCTCTGACAGGGGGTTTGGGACCCAGTACTTC.

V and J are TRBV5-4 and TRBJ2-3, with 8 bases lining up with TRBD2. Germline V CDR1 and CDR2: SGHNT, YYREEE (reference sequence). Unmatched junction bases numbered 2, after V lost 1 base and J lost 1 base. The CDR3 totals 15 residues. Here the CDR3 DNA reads TGTGCCAGCAGCTTGCGGCGGGGGGGCACAGATACGCAGTATTTT. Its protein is CASSLRRGGTDTQYF.

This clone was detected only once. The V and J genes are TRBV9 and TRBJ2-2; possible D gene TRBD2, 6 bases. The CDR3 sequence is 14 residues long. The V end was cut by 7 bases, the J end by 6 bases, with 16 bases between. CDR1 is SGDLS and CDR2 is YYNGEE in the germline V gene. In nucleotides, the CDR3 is TGTGCCAGCGGGTCCAAACTAGCCCCCGGGGAGCTGTTTTTT. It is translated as CASGSKLAPGELFF.

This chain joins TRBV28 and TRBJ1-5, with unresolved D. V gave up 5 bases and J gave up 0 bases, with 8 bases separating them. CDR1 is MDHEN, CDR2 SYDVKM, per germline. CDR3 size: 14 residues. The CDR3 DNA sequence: TGTGCCAGCAGTACCGGGAATAGCAATCAGCCCCAGCATTTT. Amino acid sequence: CASSTGNSNQPQHF.

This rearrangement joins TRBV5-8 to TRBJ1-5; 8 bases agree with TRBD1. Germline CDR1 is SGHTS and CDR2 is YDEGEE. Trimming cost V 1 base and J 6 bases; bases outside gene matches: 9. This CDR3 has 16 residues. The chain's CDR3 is CASSLWASGGFQPQHF. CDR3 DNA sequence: TGTGCCAGCAGCTTGTGGGCTTCAGGGGGCTTTCAGCCCCAGCATTTT.